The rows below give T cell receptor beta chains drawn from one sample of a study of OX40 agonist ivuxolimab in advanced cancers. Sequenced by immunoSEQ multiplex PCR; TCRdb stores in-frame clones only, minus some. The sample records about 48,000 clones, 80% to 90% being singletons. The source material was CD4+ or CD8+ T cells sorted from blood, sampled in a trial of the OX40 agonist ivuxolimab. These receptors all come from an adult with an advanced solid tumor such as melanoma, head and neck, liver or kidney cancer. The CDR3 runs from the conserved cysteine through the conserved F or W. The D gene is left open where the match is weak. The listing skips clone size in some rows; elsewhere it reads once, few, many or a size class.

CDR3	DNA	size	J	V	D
CASSLRQSPFSSGNTIYF	TGTGCCAGCAGTTTGCGCCAGTCTCCCTTCAGCTCTGGAAACACCATATATTTT	NA	TRBJ1-3	TRBV27	NA
CASSTRALFRETQYF	TGTGCCAGCAGCACCCGGGCCCTATTCAGGGAGACCCAGTACTTC	NA	TRBJ2-5	TRBV5-6	NA
CASSLGLRSSYGYTF	TGTGCCAGCAGCTTGGGCCTAAGAAGCTCTTATGGCTACACCTTC	NA	TRBJ1-2	TRBV7-9	NA
CSATGNTEAFF	TGCAGTGCGACAGGGAACACTGAAGCTTTCTTT	NA	TRBJ1-1	TRBV20-1	NA
CASSVPRGRNEKLFF	TGTGCCAGCAGCGTGCCCAGGGGTCGAAATGAAAAACTGTTTTTT	NA	TRBJ1-4	TRBV9	NA
CASSTGQILEAFF	TGCGCCAGCAGCACGGGACAGATTTTAGAAGCTTTCTTT	NA	TRBJ1-1	TRBV5-1	TRBD1
CASSPDRVNTGELFF	TGTGCCAGCAGTCCCGACAGGGTGAACACCGGGGAGCTGTTTTTT	NA	TRBJ2-2	TRBV6-5	TRBD1
CASSLAPDLNTEAFF	TGCGCCAGCAGCCTTGCTCCGGATTTGAACACTGAAGCTTTCTTT	NA	TRBJ1-1	TRBV5-1	NA
CASSQESLNTEAFF	TGCGCCAGCAGCCAAGAATCGCTGAACACTGAAGCTTTCTTT	medium-sized	TRBJ1-1	TRBV4-1	NA
CASSLGAAGQAGGYTF	TGTGCCAGCAGCTTGGGCGCCGCGGGACAGGCTGGTGGCTACACCTTC	NA	TRBJ1-2	TRBV11-1	TRBD1
CASSPAPYGELFF	TGCGCCAGCAGCCCTGCGCCCTACGGGGAGCTGTTTTTT	NA	TRBJ2-2	TRBV5-1	NA
CASSFLEGPDTQYF	TGCGCCAGCAGCTTTTTGGAGGGCCCAGATACGCAGTATTTT	NA	TRBJ2-3	TRBV5-1	NA
CASSLRDGTYEQYF	TGCGCCAGCAGCTTACGTGACGGAACCTACGAGCAGTACTTC	NA	TRBJ2-7	TRBV5-1	NA
CASSLGDGDTQYF	TGTGCCAGCAGCCTCGGGGATGGGGATACGCAGTATTTT	NA	TRBJ2-3	TRBV7-6	NA
CASSSRSPNTEAFF	TGTGCCAGCAGCTCAAGGTCACCGAACACTGAAGCTTTCTTT	NA	TRBJ1-1	TRBV11-2	NA
CARTIHSGGTYYSNQPQHF	TGCGCCAGGACTATCCACTCAGGGGGCACTTATTATAGCAATCAGCCCCAGCATTTT	few	TRBJ1-5	TRBV5-1	TRBD1
CASSPDRDYGYTF	TGCGCCAGCAGCCCCGACAGAGATTATGGCTACACCTTC	NA	TRBJ1-2	TRBV5-1	NA
CASSLAGGYEQYF	TGTGCCAGCAGCTTAGCGGGAGGATACGAGCAGTACTTC	NA	TRBJ2-7	TRBV7-3	TRBD2
CASSFGGGELFF	TGTGCCAGCAGTTTCGGGGGCGGGGAGCTGTTTTTT	NA	TRBJ2-2	TRBV27	NA
CASSEVISGTGAGQPQHF	TGTGCCAGCAGTGAAGTAATTAGTGGGACAGGGGCTGGTCAGCCCCAGCATTTT	NA	TRBJ1-5	TRBV6-1	TRBD1
CASSVGPTESHEQYF	TGTGCCAGCAGCGTAGGCCCCACGGAATCGCACGAGCAGTACTTC	NA	TRBJ2-7	TRBV9	NA
CASSFGTVNEQFF	TGTGCCAGCAGCTTTGGGACGGTGAATGAGCAGTTCTTC	NA	TRBJ2-1	TRBV5-4	NA
CASKGGTGNTIYF	TGTGCCAGCAAAGGGGGTACTGGAAACACCATATATTTT	NA	TRBJ1-3	TRBV2	NA
CASSEGLNTGELFF	TGTGCCAGCAGCGAGGGACTAAACACCGGGGAGCTGTTTTTT	few	TRBJ2-2	TRBV11-2	TRBD2
CASSLRSDIQYF	TGTGCCAGCAGTTTAAGGTCGGACATTCAGTACTTC	NA	TRBJ2-4	TRBV28	NA
CASSFGGYEQYF	TGTGCCAGCAGCTTCGGGGGCTACGAGCAGTACTTC	NA	TRBJ2-7	TRBV5-4	NA
CASTPGGGGTGELFF	TGTGCCAGCACCCCCGGCGGGGGAGGGACCGGGGAGCTGTTTTTT	NA	TRBJ2-2	TRBV28	TRBD2
CASSQQEGDTQYF	TGTGCCAGCAGTCAACAGGAGGGGGATACGCAGTATTTT	NA	TRBJ2-3	TRBV5-6	NA
CASSQGLSGNTIYF	TGTGCCAGCAGCCAAGGACTATCTGGAAACACCATATATTTT	NA	TRBJ1-3	TRBV11-2	NA
CASSVWDSPKGTEAFF	TGTGCCAGCAGCGTTTGGGACAGCCCCAAGGGCACTGAAGCTTTCTTT	once	TRBJ1-1	TRBV9	TRBD1
CASSERPEWSSYNEQFF	TGTGCCAGCTCAGAACGACCAGAGTGGAGCTCCTACAATGAGCAGTTCTTC	NA	TRBJ2-1	TRBV18	NA
CASRGTGLKETQYF	TGTGCCAGCAGGGGAACAGGGCTCAAAGAGACCCAGTACTTC	NA	TRBJ2-5	TRBV27	NA
CASSEALLDYNSPLHF	TGTGCCAGCAGTGAAGCGCTTCTGGACTATAATTCACCCCTCCACTTT	NA	TRBJ1-6	TRBV6-1	NA
CASSIQAGLNYGYTF	TGTGCCAGTAGTATCCAGGCGGGACTCAACTATGGCTACACCTTC	NA	TRBJ1-2	TRBV19	NA
CASSVGSDTQYF	TGTGCCAGCAGCGTGGGGTCAGATACGCAGTATTTT	NA	TRBJ2-3	TRBV21-1	NA